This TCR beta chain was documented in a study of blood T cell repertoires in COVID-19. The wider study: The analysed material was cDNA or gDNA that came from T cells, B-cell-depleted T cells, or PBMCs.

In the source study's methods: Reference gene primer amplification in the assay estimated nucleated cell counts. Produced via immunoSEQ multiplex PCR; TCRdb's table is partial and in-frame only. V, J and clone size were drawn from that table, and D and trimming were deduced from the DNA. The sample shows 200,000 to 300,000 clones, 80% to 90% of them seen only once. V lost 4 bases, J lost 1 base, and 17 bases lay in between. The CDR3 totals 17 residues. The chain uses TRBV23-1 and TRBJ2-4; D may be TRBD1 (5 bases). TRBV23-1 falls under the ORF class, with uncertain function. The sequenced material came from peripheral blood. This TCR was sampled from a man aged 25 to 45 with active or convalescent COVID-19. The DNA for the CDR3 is TGCGCCAGCAGTCTCTTCTCAGGGCTAAGGGCCAAAAACATTCAGTACTTC. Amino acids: CASSLFSGLRAKNIQYF.